This T cell receptor (beta chain) was documented in a study of T cell responses to AZD1222 COVID-19 vaccine. General study findings and limits: The donor group comprised mostly white British people and more females; the analysis possibly underestimated clonal diversity. Nearly half of spike-specific TCRs reportedly go after variant regions that carry no mutations. There were repertoire samples only from the period after the peak T cell response. Two AZD1222 administrations were followed by greater Spike-specific TCR breadth and depth.

Produced via immunoSEQ multiplex PCR; TCRdb's table is partial and in-frame only. The data show roughly 150,000 clones, more than 90% seen once. About this clone itself: Its antigen is still unknown.

V lost 2 bases and J 0 bases, leaving 11 bases between the germline ends. The CDR3 runs 16 residues. Germline CDR1 reads SGHTA; CDR2 reads FQGNSA. The sequence came from an adult who received the AZD1222 COVID-19 vaccine. The starting material was peripheral blood, obtained 28 days after the second AZD1222 dose. This rearrangement joins TRBV7-2 to TRBJ1-3; a possible D gene is TRBD1 (5 bases). The chain's CDR3 is CASSLHGGSSGNTIYF. CDR3 bases: TGTGCCAGCAGCTTACACGGGGGGAGCTCTGGAAACACCATATATTTT.